The TCR beta chain described here comes from a study of T cell repertoires in cytomegalovirus infection. Study-level information: Matching HLA type, along with CMV infection, was indicated by public TCR beta signatures. Study-wide results and caveats: What dominated the ex vivo response were HLA-C-restricted CMV-specific TCR beta clonotypes.

TCRdb reanalysed the reads using MiXCR and keeps one entry per CDR3 protein. The repertoire holds about 770,000 distinct CDR3 sequences, with 29% as singletons. About this clonotype itself: Its antigen is still unknown.

The germline V gene has CDR1 SGHNT and CDR2 YYREEE (reference sequence). The CDR3 extends over 14 amino acids. Losses at the gene ends were 7 bases for V and 4 bases for J; bases not matched to a gene: 8. The receptor was isolated from a human donor in good health (CMV status not recorded). Some clones in this sample may be carry-over from other donors' samples. Source: cultured CD8+ T cells from PBMCs, taken from culture after CMV antigen stimulation. V and J are TRBV5-4 and TRBJ1-3; 7 nucleotides agree with TRBD1. The CDR3 sequence is CASFRQGSGNTIYF. Here the CDR3 DNA reads TGTGCCAGCTTCAGACAGGGATCGGGAAACACCATATATTTT.